The 29 T cell receptor beta chains in this list originate from one sample, sequenced in a study of CD8+CD57+ T cells in acquired aplastic anemia. TCR beta VDJ and CDR3 profiles were obtained from a genomic DNA template. TCRdb re-called the reads with MiXCR, one entry per CDR3 protein. The data contain about 120,000 distinct CDR3 sequences, about 50% of them singletons. The sequenced patients had an expansion of CD8+CD57+ cells seen by flow cytometry. Sequenced sample: sorted CD4+, CD8+, or CD8+CD57+ T cells (not recorded which) from PBMCs. The source is a human donor with aplastic anemia.

The V and J genes are TRBV6-4 and TRBJ2-1, with a possible D match to TRBD2 (6 bases). Deletions cut 7 bases from V and 7 bases from J, with 8 bases between. Germline V gene lookup returns CDR1 MRHNA and CDR2 SNTAGT. The CDR3 spans 11 residues. Here the CDR3 DNA reads TGTGCCAGCACGGAGGGGAATGAGCAGTTCTTC. It codes for CASTEGNEQFF.

The chain links TRBV19 to TRBJ1-2, with a possible D match to TRBD1 (6 bases). The length of the CDR3 is 16 residues. The V end lost 6 bases, the J end lost 7 bases, and 24 bases lay between the germline ends. The germline V gene has CDR1 LNHDA and CDR2 SQIVND (reference sequence). In DNA form, the CDR3 reads TGTGCCAGTAGCTATGGAGGGGTGGACAGCCATCTTGGCTACACCTTC. This encodes CASSYGGVDSHLGYTF. The full variable domain, rest sourced from reference TRBV19 and TRBJ1-2, is DGGITQSPKYLFRKEGQNVTLSCEQNLNHDAMYWYRQDPGQGLRLIYYSQIVNDFQKGDIAEGYSVSREKKESFPLTVTSAQKNPTAFYLCASSYGGVDSHLGYTFGSGTRLTVV.

In its sample, this clonotype was seen a few times. The J gene is TRBJ2-2, the V gene TRBV7-3; D is unclear. CDR3 length: 14 residues. Germline V gives CDR1 SGHTA, CDR2 FQGTGA. V dropped 3 bases and J dropped 1 base, with 6 bases sitting between them. CDR3 amino acids: CASSLSGNTGELFF. The CDR3, as DNA: TGTGCCAGCAGCTTGAGTGGGAACACCGGGGAGCTGTTTTTT.

On this clonotype: A read error may account for a junction end that differs from germline. For the CDR3, the DNA is TGTGCCAGCAGCTTGGGGACCCCTACGAACGAGCAATACTTC. Translating it yields CASSLGTPTNEQYF. The chain combines TRBV5-6 with TRBJ2-7; D is undetermined. CDR1 is SGHDT, CDR2 YYEEEE, per germline. The CDR3 runs to 14 residues.

V and J are TRBV6-1 and TRBJ1-3; perhaps TRBD1 as D (5 bases). Germline CDR1 MNHNS, CDR2 SASEGT. This CDR3 region has 16 residues. The V end lost 2 bases, the J end lost 6 bases, and 17 bases lay between the germline ends. This chain's CDR3 is CASSEWVGGEENTIYF. The CDR3 DNA follows: TGTGCCAGCAGTGAATGGGTAGGAGGGGAAGAAAACACCATATATTTT.

The CDR3 region is CATSSFGGDQPQHF. The CDR3, as DNA: TGTGCCACCAGCAGCTTCGGTGGGGATCAGCCCCAGCATTTT. This chain links TRBV15 with TRBJ1-5; D gene unclear. Trimming removed 3 bases from V and 5 bases from J, with 11 bases in between. Germline V gene lookup returns CDR1 LNHNV and CDR2 YYDKDF (reference sequence). This CDR3 region has 14 residues.

This clonotype was picked up many times. The rearrangement uses TRBV28 and TRBJ2-7, with 14 bases matching TRBD2. The V gene end was trimmed by 5 bases and the J gene end by 3 bases; junction bases not matched to a gene: 3. The CDR3 extends over 15 amino acids. Germline CDR1 is MDHEN and CDR2 is SYDVKM. This chain's CDR3 is CASSLGLAGGYEQYF. The CDR3 coding sequence is TGTGCCAGCAGTCTAGGACTAGCGGGAGGCTACGAGCAGTACTTC.

This rearrangement joins TRBV6-5 to TRBJ1-1, with 11 bases that match TRBD1. This CDR3 is 15 amino acids long. V trimming: 2 bases; J trimming: 5 bases; junction bases outside the gene matches: 4. The germline CDR1 and CDR2 sequences are MNHEY and SVGAGI. The CDR3 DNA follows: TGTGCCAGCAGTTACACTGGGACAGGGGGAACTGAAGCTTTCTTT. Its protein is CASSYTGTGGTEAFF.

This clonotype was detected ten times or more. The chain employs TRBV10-3 and TRBJ2-1, with TRBD2 matching 7 bases. V lost 3 bases to trimming and J lost 2 bases; unmatched junction nucleotides: 4. There are 15 residues in the CDR3. Germline values: CDR1 ENHRY, CDR2 SYGVKD. The CDR3 DNA follows: TGTGCCATCAGTGACGCTAGCGGACCCTACAATGAGCAGTTCTTC. This sequence encodes CAISDASGPYNEQFF.

This chain connects TRBV24-1 to TRBJ1-2; 7 nucleotides align to TRBD1. This CDR3 has 13 amino acids. CDR1 is KGHDR and CDR2 is SFDVKD in the germline V gene. V shed 5 bases and J 4 bases; nucleotides not matched to a gene: 3. Here the CDR3 reads CATSARGSYGYTF. DNA of the CDR3: TGTGCCACCAGTGCCAGGGGGAGCTATGGCTACACCTTC.

This clonotype has only a few counts. V and J are TRBV7-6 and TRBJ2-1; D unclear. The germline CDR1 and CDR2 sequences are SGHVS and FNYEAQ. The CDR3 is made up of 16 amino acids. Trimming took off 8 bases at V and 4 bases at J, with 21 bases between the two ends. The CDR3 nucleotides read TGTGCCAGCTCACCCCCGACCGGGTTTAGGTACAATGAGCAGTTCTTC. Its translation: CASSPPTGFRYNEQFF.

This clonotype was seen a few times. The V and J genes are TRBV19 and TRBJ2-7; 7 nucleotides match TRBD1. J was trimmed by 3 bases and V by 5 bases; bases with no gene match: 7. The CDR3 sequence is 14 residues long. Germline lookup yields CDR1 LNHDA and CDR2 SQIVND (reference sequence). The CDR3 region has the DNA TGTGCCAGTAGTCCGACAGGGACCTACTACGAGCAGTACTTC. It codes for CASSPTGTYYEQYF.

The count of this clonotype is one. The rearrangement uses TRBV5-5 and TRBJ2-7; 10 bases align to TRBD2. Per germline, CDR1 SGHKS and CDR2 YYEKEE (reference sequence). Losses at the gene ends were 6 bases for V and 5 bases for J; bases not matched to a gene: 14. The CDR3 contains 16 residues. The CDR3 DNA sequence: TGTGCCAGCAATAGGGGGACGGGACTAGCGACTGACGAGCAGTACTTC. This translates into CASNRGTGLATDEQYF.

V usage is TRBV6-1 and J usage is TRBJ2-5, with D unclear. Germline CDR1 is MNHNS and CDR2 is SASEGT. CDR3 length equals 14 residues. The ends were cut back, 7 bases at V and 2 bases at J, with 14 bases in the middle. The CDR3 DNA is TGTGCCAGCACCCAGGTCCTAGGGCAAGAGACCCAGTACTTC. Its translation: CASTQVLGQETQYF.

There are a few counts of this clonotype. V gene TRBV27 combines with J gene TRBJ2-7; D is perhaps TRBD1 or TRBD2 (5 bases each). This CDR3 is built from 18 residues. Deletions cut 7 bases from V and 6 bases from J, with 31 bases between. Germline V gives CDR1 MNHEY, CDR2 SMNVEV (reference sequence). The CDR3 bases are TGTGCCAGCAATCCACTCAACCGGGACGACCCCCGGCGGTCCGAGCAGTACTTC. This gives the protein CASNPLNRDDPRRSEQYF.

The gene calls are TRBV4-3 and TRBJ2-1, with D maybe TRBD2 (5 bases). The CDR3 length is 15 residues. Per germline, CDR1 LGHNA and CDR2 YSLEER. The germline V and J ends were trimmed by 0 bases and 3 bases, with 9 bases remaining between them. CDR3 DNA: TGCGCCAGCAGCCAAGAGGCGGGCCTCTACAATGAGCAGTTCTTC. This encodes CASSQEAGLYNEQFF.

This clonotype came up many times. The chain combines TRBV7-2 with TRBJ1-2; TRBD1 is a possible D gene (6 bases). This CDR3 has 15 amino acids. Germline V gene sequence: CDR1 SGHTA, CDR2 FQGNSA. V lost 4 bases and J lost 2, with 14 bases in between. CDR3 loop: CASSSLFGTNYGYTF. The CDR3 DNA sequence: TGTGCCAGCAGCTCCCTTTTCGGGACAAACTATGGCTACACCTTC. Filled out from reference TRBV7-2 and TRBJ1-2, the complete variable domain reads GAGVSQSPSNKVTEKGKDVELRCDPISGHTALYWYRQSLGQGLEFLIYFQGNSAPDKSGLPSDRFSAERTGGSVSTLTIQRTQQEDSAVYLCASSSLFGTNYGYTFGSGTRLTVV.

This rearrangement joins TRBV9 to TRBJ2-1; TRBD2 matches at 14 bases. The CDR3 loop spans 20 amino acids. Trimming at V came to 3 bases and at J to 8 bases, leaving 19 bases not matched to a gene. Germline CDR1 reads SGDLS; CDR2 reads YYNGEE. The CDR3 region is CASSAPVGTSGGRLPHEQFF. The CDR3 coding sequence is TGTGCCAGCAGCGCTCCGGTAGGGACTAGCGGGGGCCGCCTTCCCCATGAGCAGTTCTTC.

The gene calls are TRBV10-3 and TRBJ2-1, with 13 bases lining up with TRBD2. The CDR3 runs to 15 residues. The V gene's germline CDR1 is ENHRY and CDR2 SYGVKD. Losses at the gene ends were 8 bases for V and 5 bases for J; bases not matched to a gene: 6. The CDR3 coding sequence is TGTGCCATCGGTTCACTAGCGGGAGGGGACAATGAGCAGTTCTTC. It translates to CAIGSLAGGDNEQFF.

This clonotype occurred many times. This rearrangement joins TRBV29-1 to TRBJ2-7; TRBD1 might be the D (7 bases). CDR1 and CDR2 from the germline V gene are SQVTM and ANQGSEA. Trimming removed 7 bases from V and 2 bases from J, with 15 bases in between. The CDR3 covers 13 residues. The DNA of the CDR3 is TGCAGCGGCGGGGACAGAGGAACCTACGAGCAGTACTTC. Translated, it gives CSGGDRGTYEQYF.

J is TRBJ2-7 and V is TRBV7-3, with 7 bases lining up with TRBD1. With V trimmed by 5 bases and J by 5 bases, 9 bases remained unmatched. Per germline, CDR1 SGHTA and CDR2 FQGTGA. The CDR3 extends over 14 amino acids. CDR3 nucleotides: TGTGCCAGCAGCCCTCGGACAGGTCGCGACGAGCAGTACTTC. Translating gives CASSPRTGRDEQYF.

On this clonotype itself: A much larger clone differs by one base, so this may be a read error. The genes are TRBV10-1 and TRBJ2-4, with TRBD1 as a possible D gene (5 bases). CDR3 length: 19 amino acids. Trimming pared 7 bases from V and 0 bases from J, leaving 25 bases between. The V gene's germline CDR1 is WNHNN and CDR2 SYGVQD (reference sequence). DNA for the CDR3: TGCGCCAGCACTGATATCAGGGTCACCCGCCTTCGAGCCAAAAACATTCAGTACTTC. It codes for CASTDIRVTRLRAKNIQYF.

This clonotype was detected only a few times. A clone one base away is much larger, so this may be a read error. V gene TRBV2 combines with J gene TRBJ2-1, with no clear D. Germline CDR1 reads SNHLY; CDR2 reads FYNNEI. Trimming removed 8 bases at V and 5 bases at J, with 13 bases between. The CDR3 sequence is 13 residues long. CDR3: CASGDVQNNEQFF. The CDR3 DNA is TGTGCCAGCGGCGATGTACAAAACAATGAGCAGTTCTTC.

V is TRBV29-1 and J is TRBJ1-2; D call uncertain. The CDR3 covers 12 residues. The V end was cut by 7 bases, the J end by 8 bases, with 17 bases between. CDR1 and CDR2 (germline): SQVTM, ANQGSEA. The CDR3 DNA follows: TGCAGCGCAGATATCCCCTATGGAGGCTACACCTTC. Its translation is CSADIPYGGYTF.

At least ten counts were recorded for this clonotype. The J gene is TRBJ1-2, the V gene TRBV5-4; 7 bases map to TRBD1. V lost 3 bases and J lost 2; bases outside the gene matches: 7. Germline V lookup: CDR1 SGHNT, CDR2 YYREEE (reference sequence). The CDR3 spans 15 residues. Written as DNA, the CDR3 is TGTGCCAGCAGCTATTGGGAACAGGGGAACTATGGCTACACCTTC. Translation: CASSYWEQGNYGYTF.

This clonotype was counted many times. The chain employs TRBV27 and TRBJ1-1; D is unresolved. Germline CDR1 and CDR2: MNHEY and SMNVEV (reference sequence). The CDR3 consists of 11 residues. The V end lost 9 bases, the J end lost 1 base, and 6 bases lay between the germline ends. CDR3 nucleotide sequence: TGTGCCAGTAGACGGAACACTGAAGCTTTCTTT. Translation gives CASRRNTEAFF.

CDR3 in amino acids: CSVELAAVGPGYTF. DNA for the CDR3: TGCAGCGTTGAATTAGCGGCAGTCGGCCCTGGCTACACCTTC. The chain has TRBV29-1 and TRBJ1-2; the D is unclear. Trimming left V 2 bases short and J 7 bases short, with 17 bases between. CDR1 and CDR2 (germline): SQVTM, ANQGSEA. This CDR3 contains 14 residues.

This clonotype was recorded at least ten times. The V gene is TRBV19, the J gene TRBJ1-6; 10 nucleotides match TRBD1. J was trimmed by 10 bases and V by 10 bases; bases with no gene match: 7. CDR1 LNHDA and CDR2 SQIVND come from the germline V gene (reference sequence). The CDR3 loop spans 13 amino acids. CDR3 sequence (DNA): TGTGCCATTTCGGACAGGGGGGGCTCACCCCTCCACTTT. It yields the protein CAISDRGGSPLHF.

The CDR3, as DNA: TGTGCCAGCAGTGAAGGGGGGAGTAGAACCTACGAGCAGTACTTC. This translates into CASSEGGSRTYEQYF. The chain employs TRBV25-1 and TRBJ2-7, with D possibly TRBD2 on 6 matching bases. Per the germline V gene, CDR1 is MGHDK and CDR2 is SYGVNS. V was pared by 2 bases and J by 2 bases, with 13 bases between. CDR3 size: 15 residues.